Below are 14 T cell receptor beta chains sequenced from a single sample in a study of blood T cell repertoires in COVID-19. The data were produced by immunoSEQ multiplex PCR, yet TCRdb's version contains in-frame clones alone and is incomplete. The sample has a few hundred thousand clones; about nine tenths are singletons. Source material: PBMCs or T cells enriched from blood (not recorded which). All receptors come from a woman between 18 and 30 years old who had recovered from COVID-19.

The J gene is TRBJ2-1, the V gene TRBV25-1; D gene uncertain. V was pared by 4 bases and J by 6 bases, with 10 bases between. The CDR3 spans 13 residues. Looked up from germline, CDR1 is MGHDK and CDR2 is SYGVNS. The CDR3 region has the DNA TGTGCCAGCAGTGCTGGCCTCTCCAATGAGCAGTTCTTC. Translating it yields CASSAGLSNEQFF.

The rearrangement links TRBV15 to TRBJ1-2; 11 bases line up with TRBD1. Unmatched junction bases numbered 9, after V lost 0 bases and J lost 3 bases. The CDR3 has 18 residues. Germline V gene sequence: CDR1 LNHNV, CDR2 YYDKDF (reference sequence). CDR3 bases: TGTGCCACCAGCAGAGATCCCTGGACAGGGGGCAGGGACTATGGCTACACCTTC. As protein: CATSRDPWTGGRDYGYTF. Drawing the rest from reference TRBV15 and TRBJ1-2, the complete variable domain is DAMVIQNPRYQVTQFGKPVTLSCSQTLNHNVMYWYQQKSSQAPKLLFHYYDKDFNNEADTPDNFQSRRPNTSFCFLDIRSPGLGDTAMYLCATSRDPWTGGRDYGYTFGSGTRLTVV.

The chain links TRBV5-1 to TRBJ2-3, with 9 positions matching TRBD2. Losses at the gene ends were 2 bases for V and 0 bases for J; bases not matched to a gene: 7. The CDR3 totals 17 residues. Per the germline V gene, CDR1 is SGHRS and CDR2 is YFSETQ. The CDR3 sequence: CASSFLAGNPSTDTQYF. CDR3 DNA sequence: TGCGCCAGCAGCTTCCTAGCGGGGAATCCTAGCACAGATACGCAGTATTTT.

The chain uses TRBV2 and TRBJ1-4, with 7 bases matching TRBD1. Trimming at V came to 4 bases and at J to 3 bases, leaving 14 bases not matched to a gene. CDR1 is SNHLY and CDR2 is FYNNEI in the germline V gene. The CDR3 length is 18 residues. Written as DNA, the CDR3 is TGTGCCAGCAGTGTTTACAGGGGCGGAGTGAATGCTAATGAAAAACTGTTTTTT. Translating it yields CASSVYRGGVNANEKLFF.

This clone was picked up a small number of times. The chain joins TRBV6-5 to TRBJ1-2; D call uncertain. Germline assignment: CDR1 MNHEY and CDR2 SVGAGI. The CDR3 contains 13 residues. Deletions cut 2 bases from V and 8 bases from J, with 12 bases between. This CDR3 reads CASSYAGRYGYTF. DNA for the CDR3: TGTGCCAGCAGTTACGCTGGGCGATACGGCTACACCTTC.

The CDR3 DNA reads as TGTGCCTGGAGGGATTTCTCGGTAGCCCCCGGTCGAGGCTACACCTTC. This translates into CAWRDFSVAPGRGYTF. V gene TRBV30 combines with J gene TRBJ1-2; D gene ambiguous. The V gene lost 3 bases and the J gene lost 8 bases, with 25 bases spanning the gap. The CDR3 runs to 16 residues. CDR1 and CDR2 (germline): GTSNPN, SVGIG (reference sequence).

The chain joins TRBV9 to TRBJ1-3; TRBD1 is a possible D gene (5 bases). There are 14 residues in the CDR3. Trimming shortened V by 3 bases and J by 3 bases, and 10 bases separated the two germline ends. CDR1 and CDR2 (germline): SGDLS, YYNGEE. CDR3 sequence: CASSGRDLGNTIYF. The DNA of the CDR3 is TGTGCCAGCAGCGGCAGGGATCTTGGAAACACCATATATTTT.

This chain connects TRBV5-1 to TRBJ1-3; the match to TRBD1 covers 7 bases. V trimming: 7 bases; J trimming: 4 bases; junction bases outside the gene matches: 11. This CDR3 region has 15 residues. Germline V gene lookup returns CDR1 SGHRS and CDR2 YFSETQ. The CDR3 loop is CASAPTGPTGNTIYF. CDR3 coding DNA: TGCGCCAGCGCCCCGACAGGGCCCACGGGAAACACCATATATTTT.

The chain carries TRBV7-9 and TRBJ2-7; D is undetermined. This CDR3 is built from 15 residues. The germline V gene has CDR1 SEHNR and CDR2 FQNEAQ (reference sequence). The germline V and J ends were trimmed by 1 base and 7 bases, with 17 bases remaining between them. CDR3 protein: CASSLGSLLPGEQYF. CDR3 DNA sequence: TGTGCCAGCAGCTTAGGGAGCCTTCTACCCGGAGAGCAGTACTTC.

The chain carries TRBV5-1 and TRBJ2-3; TRBD2 matches 10 bases. This CDR3 comprises 16 residues. V trimming: 3 bases; J trimming: 2 bases; junction bases outside the gene matches: 6. Germline lookup yields CDR1 SGHRS and CDR2 YFSETQ. CDR3 coding DNA: TGCGCCAGCAGCTATATCACTAGCGGGATCACAGATACGCAGTATTTT. Residues: CASSYITSGITDTQYF.

This chain uses TRBV7-2 with TRBJ2-3, with TRBD2 matching over 8 bases. There are 16 residues in the CDR3. J was trimmed by 2 bases and V by 3 bases; bases with no gene match: 7. CDR1 SGHTA and CDR2 FQGNSA come from the germline V gene. CDR3 nucleotides: TGTGCCAGCAGCTTCAACGGGGGGGCATACACAGATACGCAGTATTTT. Translating gives CASSFNGGAYTDTQYF.

In nucleotides, the CDR3 is TGTGCCAGCAGCCCCCCGTATGATGAGCAGTTCTTC. It yields the protein CASSPPYDEQFF. The chain recombines TRBV5-8 with TRBJ2-1; D is undetermined. CDR3 length: 12 amino acids. The germline gives CDR1 SGHTS, CDR2 YDEGEE. V dropped 4 bases and J dropped 8 bases, with 10 bases sitting between them.

Details on this clone: A read error may account for a junction end that differs from germline. This chain connects TRBV11-3 to TRBJ1-2, with D possibly being TRBD1 (5 bases). CDR3 size: 12 residues. Per germline, CDR1 SGHNT and CDR2 YENEEA. In nucleotides, the CDR3 is TGTGCCAGCAGCTTACTGGCGGGACCGCTAGTCTTC. It specifies CASSLLAGPLVF.

The chain has TRBV5-1 and TRBJ1-2; TRBD1 aligns across 9 bases. Germline loops: CDR1 SGHRS, CDR2 YFSETQ. The V segment lost 2 bases and the J segment 8 bases; nucleotides outside the gene matches: 7. CDR3 length: 14 residues. The CDR3 DNA is TGCGCCAGCAGCTTACAGGGGGCTTCCCCCGGCTACACCTTC. It translates to CASSLQGASPGYTF.